Below, 5 T cell receptor beta chains from the same sample are listed, as sequenced in a study of shared clonotypes between healthy human individuals. Clones were sequenced by immunoSEQ multiplex PCR, and TCRdb holds only the in-frame ones, with some missing. The sample has millions of clones, over 85% seen once. The specimen was naive CD4+ T cells from PBMCs. Subset reported: CD45RA+ positively selected. The receptors here all came from a man aged 18 to 29 in good health. Some clones in this sample may be carry-over from other donors' samples.

This chain connects TRBV18 to TRBJ2-6; D is undetermined. With 6 bases removed from V and 0 bases from J, the gap between germline ends came to 9 bases. Germline V gene lookup returns CDR1 KGHSH and CDR2 LQKENI. The CDR3 has 15 residues. In DNA, the CDR3 is TGTGCCAGCTCTCCTCTCGGCTCTGGGGCCAACGTCCTGACTTTC. It codes for CASSPLGSGANVLTF.

The rearrangement joins TRBV9 to TRBJ2-3, with D possibly being TRBD2 (5 bases). Germline V gene sequence: CDR1 SGDLS, CDR2 YYNGEE. CDR3 length: 12 residues. The V end was cut by 7 bases, the J end by 4 bases, with 10 bases between. For the CDR3, the DNA is TGTGCCAGCGGCCCCGGGGCAGATACGCAGTATTTT. Encoded protein: CASGPGADTQYF. The variable domain in full, with the rest retrieved from reference TRBV9 and TRBJ2-3, is DSGVTQTPKHLITATGQRVTLRCSPRSGDLSVYWYQQSLDQGLQFLIQYYNGEERAKGNILERFSAQQFPDLHSELNLSSLELGDSALYFCASGPGADTQYFGPGTRLTVL.

V usage is TRBV30 and J usage is TRBJ2-5; 8 bases align to TRBD1. With 7 bases clipped from V and 4 bases from J, the junction kept 8 bases outside the gene matches. Germline CDR1 reads GTSNPN; CDR2 reads SVGIG (reference sequence). This CDR3 region has 13 residues. Here the CDR3 reads CASSTGEVETQYF. CDR3 DNA: TGTGCCTCCTCGACAGGGGAAGTAGAGACCCAGTACTTC.

In the case of this clone: The same CDR3 also results from other DNA sequences found in this sample. This chain uses TRBV6-6 with TRBJ2-7, with D tentatively TRBD1 (5 bases). The CDR3 is 15 amino acids. Trimming left V 0 bases short and J 1 base short, with 10 bases between. Germline CDR1 MNHNY, CDR2 SVGAGI (reference sequence). The CDR3 DNA is TGTGCCAGCAGTTACTCGCCGACAGTTTCCTACGAGCAGTACTTC. It specifies CASSYSPTVSYEQYF.

The gene calls are TRBV5-1 and TRBJ2-3; D is perhaps TRBD2 (6 bases). Deletions cut 2 bases from V and 0 bases from J, with 13 bases between. Germline V CDR1 and CDR2: SGHRS, YFSETQ. There are 16 residues in the CDR3. In DNA form, the CDR3 reads TGCGCCAGCAGCTTAGGAACGGGACTTAGCACAGATACGCAGTATTTT. Its protein is CASSLGTGLSTDTQYF.